This T cell receptor beta chain is drawn from a study of cytomegalovirus exposure and HLA in healthy donors. The CDR3 is 15 residues long. Per the germline V gene, CDR1 is SGHTA and CDR2 is FQGNSA. Trimming pared 4 bases from V and 4 bases from J, leaving 16 bases between. Worth noting for this clone: As yet, its antigen is unknown.

Primers included in the PCR were 60 Vbeta and 13 Jbeta primers. This table comes from immunoSEQ multiplex PCR, and its TCRdb copy is limited to in-frame clones, with some not included. The repertoire consists of roughly 140,000 clones, with 78% occurring once and the leading ten covering about 2.8%. General study points: For presence/absence analyses, sequencing depth was assumed to be roughly uniform across donors. There were some V segments, including TRBV6-2 and TRBV6-3, excluded as indistinguishable. Researchers reported in a later analysis that a missense DCLRE1C variant was tied to TCR beta V- and J-gene trimming.

Sequenced sample: PBMCs. This rearrangement joins TRBV7-2 to TRBJ1-2, with D uncertain. The sequence was obtained from a male donor in good health and CMV-seronegative. The CDR3 coding sequence is TGTGCCAGCAGCTCGCCCGCCGGACTGTCCTATGGCTACACCTTC. Its translation is CASSSPAGLSYGYTF.